The 23 T cell receptor beta chains below all came from one sample that was sequenced in a study of shared clonotypes between healthy human individuals. The protocol was immunoSEQ multiplex PCR, while the TCRdb copy is restricted to in-frame clones and leaves out a portion. Of approximately 2.4 million clones in the sample, approximately 95% were seen once. Specimen: naive CD4+ T cells sorted from blood. Documented subset: CD45RA+ positively selected. The receptors were gathered from a man aged 18 to 29 in good health.

The rearrangement links TRBV29-1 to TRBJ2-1; TRBD2 aligns across 8 bases. CDR1 and CDR2 from the germline V gene are SQVTM and ANQGSEA. There are 14 residues in the CDR3. Trimming cost V 5 bases and J 8 bases; bases outside gene matches: 11. CDR3 DNA sequence: TGCAGCGTTCTTTTAGCGGGACATTTGTATGAGCAGTTCTTC. The encoded protein is CSVLLAGHLYEQFF.

This clone was observed once. Other nucleotide sequences in the sample specify the same CDR3. V and J are TRBV5-1 and TRBJ2-5; D uncertain. Germline assignment: CDR1 SGHRS and CDR2 YFSETQ. The CDR3 runs 12 residues. Trimming removed 4 bases at V and 0 bases at J, with 4 bases between. The CDR3 nucleotides are TGCGCCAGCAGCCCGAACCAAGAGACCCAGTACTTC. Its protein is CASSPNQETQYF.

This chain links TRBV10-2 with TRBJ2-2, with 16 bases aligning to TRBD2. Germline assignment: CDR1 WSHSY and CDR2 SAAADI. The V and J ends lost 0 bases and 6 bases, in that order; junction bases with no gene match: 13. The CDR3 loop spans 21 amino acids. The CDR3 is CASSESPTGTSGGAQAGELFF. In DNA form, the CDR3 reads TGCGCCAGCAGTGAGTCCCCTACCGGGACTAGCGGGGGGGCTCAGGCCGGGGAGCTGTTTTTT.

The chain joins TRBV5-4 to TRBJ2-2, with 16 bases that match TRBD2. CDR1 is SGHNT and CDR2 is YYREEE in the germline V gene (reference sequence). The CDR3 is made up of 20 amino acids. V shed 4 bases and J 7 bases; nucleotides not matched to a gene: 16. CDR3 in DNA: TGTGCCAGCAGCCCGGGACTAGCGGGAGGGCCCCCCCAAGGGGGCGGGGAGCTGTTTTTT. It is translated as CASSPGLAGGPPQGGGELFF.

The chain has TRBV27 and TRBJ1-1, with D perhaps TRBD1 (6 bases). Germline loops: CDR1 MNHEY, CDR2 SMNVEV (reference sequence). With 9 bases removed from V and 0 bases from J, the gap between germline ends came to 17 bases. This CDR3 is 15 amino acids long. This chain's CDR3 is CASRRGVRMNTEAFF. Written as DNA, the CDR3 is TGTGCCAGTAGAAGGGGGGTTAGGATGAACACTGAAGCTTTCTTT.

The CDR3 coding sequence is TGTGCCAGCACCTCGGAGGGGGCGAGCACTGAAGCTTTCTTT. Its protein is CASTSEGASTEAFF. The chain has TRBV2 and TRBJ1-1, with TRBD1 matching 7 bases. This CDR3 comprises 14 residues. CDR1 and CDR2 from the germline V gene are SNHLY and FYNNEI. V lost 7 bases to trimming and J lost 4 bases; unmatched junction nucleotides: 9.

The chain joins TRBV5-6 to TRBJ2-3; D may be TRBD1 (5 bases). CDR3 length: 17 residues. The V end was cut by 1 base, the J end by 1 base, with 16 bases between. Germline CDR1 is SGHDT and CDR2 is YYEEEE. The CDR3 sequence is CASSLMDIFVGTDTQYF. CDR3 DNA: TGTGCCAGCAGCTTGATGGACATATTTGTCGGCACAGATACGCAGTATTTT.

About this clone itself: Other DNA variants within this sample encode the same CDR3. This rearrangement joins TRBV6-6 to TRBJ2-3; 8 nucleotides agree with TRBD1. From germline, CDR1 is MNHNY and CDR2 SVGAGI (reference sequence). The CDR3 spans 13 residues. Trimming removed 6 bases from V and 4 bases from J; junction bases left unmatched: 3. The CDR3 loop reads CASSGQGPDTQYF. The DNA for the CDR3 is TGTGCCAGCAGCGGACAGGGTCCAGATACGCAGTATTTT.

The chain couples TRBV19 to TRBJ1-1; D might be TRBD1 (5 bases). The CDR3 is 13 amino acids. V lost 7 bases and J lost 5, with 14 bases in between. CDR1 and CDR2 (germline): LNHDA, SQIVND (reference sequence). CDR3 sequence: CASMEEGRTEAFF. The CDR3 region has the DNA TGTGCCAGTATGGAGGAGGGGAGGACTGAAGCTTTCTTT.

The table lists this clone with a few counts. The sample holds other DNA sequences that translate to the same CDR3. This sequence joins TRBV10-3 and TRBJ2-1, with D uncertain. This CDR3 comprises 11 residues. V was trimmed by 0 bases and J by 7 bases, leaving 1 base between them. CDR1 is ENHRY, CDR2 SYGVKD, per germline. The CDR3 loop is CAISESNEQFF. CDR3 DNA: TGTGCCATCAGTGAGTCAAATGAGCAGTTCTTC.

Concerning this clone itself: At one end, the junction sequence differs from germline, possibly due to a read error. This sequence joins TRBV7-7 and TRBJ2-5; TRBD2 agrees at 8 bases. Germline CDR1 reads SSHAT; CDR2 reads FNYEAQ (reference sequence). The CDR3 is 14 amino acids. In nucleotides, the CDR3 is TGTGCTAGCAGCTTAGCGGGGCCTCAAGAGACCCAGTACTTC. Translated, it gives CASSLAGPQETQYF.

V gene TRBV2 combines with J gene TRBJ2-2; D is unresolved. The CDR3 has 14 amino acids. V shed 5 bases and J shed 6 bases, with 13 bases lying between them. CDR1 and CDR2 from the germline V gene are SNHLY and FYNNEI. The CDR3 reads CASSLRNWAGELFF. The DNA for the CDR3 is TGTGCCAGCAGTCTGCGGAATTGGGCCGGGGAGCTGTTTTTT.

A word on this clone: The sample contains more than one DNA sequence encoding this CDR3. The chain links TRBV5-1 to TRBJ2-5; D not certain. V lost 0 bases to trimming and J lost 5 bases, with 5 bases between them. Germline lookup yields CDR1 SGHRS and CDR2 YFSETQ. This CDR3 spans 12 amino acids. CDR3 sequence reads: CASSLVGETQYF. The CDR3 DNA is TGCGCCAGCAGCTTGGTGGGGGAGACCCAGTACTTC.

V usage is TRBV19 and J usage is TRBJ2-2; perhaps D is TRBD1 or TRBD2 (5 bases each). Looked up from germline, CDR1 is LNHDA and CDR2 is SQIVND (reference sequence). The CDR3 totals 18 residues. Trimming took 5 bases from V and 6 from J, leaving 25 bases between them. This CDR3 is CASSEGLGVLFRPGELFF. The CDR3 DNA follows: TGTGCCAGTAGTGAGGGTTTGGGGGTTTTGTTCCGCCCCGGGGAGCTGTTTTTT.

The chain couples TRBV19 to TRBJ2-2, with TRBD1 as a possible D gene (5 bases). V was clipped by 7 bases and J by 5 bases, with 17 bases between them. The CDR3 totals 15 residues. Germline V gives CDR1 LNHDA, CDR2 SQIVND (reference sequence). The CDR3 here is CASNKGLQRTGELFF. The DNA for the CDR3 is TGTGCCAGTAATAAGGGGCTCCAGAGGACCGGGGAGCTGTTTTTT.

This chain connects TRBV10-3 to TRBJ2-7; tentative D call: TRBD2 (5 bases). The CDR3 sequence is 13 residues long. Germline V gene data show CDR1 as ENHRY and CDR2 as SYGVKD. Trimming removed 7 bases at V and 5 bases at J, with 15 bases between. In DNA, the CDR3 is TGTGCCATCAACTCCGGGATGTCGAACGAGCAGTACTTC. Translating gives CAINSGMSNEQYF.

The genes are TRBV5-1 and TRBJ2-1, with 15 bases that match TRBD2. The CDR3 covers 17 residues. The J segment lost 5 bases and the V segment lost 0 bases, leaving 3 bases of the junction unmatched. CDR1 and CDR2 (germline): SGHRS, YFSETQ. This chain's CDR3 is CASSLVGTSGGHNEQFF. The DNA for the CDR3 is TGCGCCAGCAGCTTGGTCGGGACTAGCGGGGGGCACAATGAGCAGTTCTTC.

The rearrangement uses TRBV7-6 and TRBJ1-4, with D hard to call. The CDR3 runs 14 residues. Germline-derived CDR1 and CDR2 are SGHVS and FNYEAQ. Trimming took off 4 bases at V and 8 bases at J, with 14 bases between the two ends. CDR3 nucleotide sequence: TGTGCCAGCAGCTCCGCCCTCCCGGGCGAAAAACTGTTTTTT. It codes for CASSSALPGEKLFF.

The chain links TRBV5-4 to TRBJ2-1; D is uncertain. The V end was cut by 5 bases, the J end by 2 bases, with 8 bases between. From germline, CDR1 is SGHNT and CDR2 YYREEE (reference sequence). This CDR3 contains 13 residues. The CDR3 DNA sequence: TGTGCCAGCAGTTATTTCGCCTACAATGAGCAGTTCTTC. Protein product: CASSYFAYNEQFF.

This chain uses TRBV28 with TRBJ2-5, with 7 bases lining up with TRBD2. Per the germline V gene, CDR1 is MDHEN and CDR2 is SYDVKM. CDR3 length: 14 amino acids. Trimming took 11 bases from V and 3 from J; bases not matched to a gene: 12. For the CDR3, the DNA is TGTGCCGGTGGGGGGACTAACGAAAAAGAGACCCAGTACTTC. It is translated as CAGGGTNEKETQYF. Together with reference TRBV28 and TRBJ2-5, the CDR3 gives the full variable domain: DVKVTQSSRYLVKRTGEKVFLECVQDMDHENMFWYRQDPGLGLRLIYFSYDVKMKEKGDIPEGYSVSREKKERFSLILESASTNQTSMYLCAGGGTNEKETQYFGPGTRLLVL.

The V and J genes are TRBV4-1 and TRBJ2-7; the D gene could be TRBD1 or TRBD2 (7 bases each). V lost 1 base and J lost 4, with 14 bases in between. The V gene's germline CDR1 is MGHRA and CDR2 YSYEKL. CDR3 length: 15 residues. CDR3 sequence (DNA): TGCGCCAGCAGCCAAGGGTCAGGGGGGGTGTACGAGCAGTACTTC. It yields the protein CASSQGSGGVYEQYF.

Details on this clone: The sample has other DNA sequences that encode this CDR3 too. CDR3 sequence: CASSLQGAHYGYTF. CDR3 in DNA: TGTGCCAGCAGTTTACAGGGGGCGCACTATGGCTACACCTTC. The V gene is TRBV28, the J gene TRBJ1-2, with 8 bases that match TRBD1. J lost 3 bases, V lost 2 bases, and 2 bases had no gene match. The CDR3 is 14 amino acids. The germline CDR1 and CDR2 sequences are MDHEN and SYDVKM.

The chain recombines TRBV6-5 with TRBJ1-1, with TRBD1 matching over 7 bases. Germline V gene data show CDR1 as MNHEY and CDR2 as SVGAGI. With 5 bases clipped from V and 0 bases from J, the junction kept 6 bases outside the gene matches. The CDR3 runs to 15 residues. As DNA, the CDR3 is TGTGCCAGCAGTCAACAGGGGTTGGTGAACACTGAAGCTTTCTTT. Translation gives CASSQQGLVNTEAFF.